This TCR beta chain was identified during a study of cytomegalovirus exposure and HLA in healthy donors. The PCR was carried out with 60 Vbeta primers and 13 Jbeta primers. This table comes from immunoSEQ multiplex PCR, and its TCRdb copy is limited to in-frame clones, with some not included. The table includes around 130,000 clones, 81% detected once. Regarding this clone: Its specificity is unknown.

Overall study results and limits: Altogether, 160 or so TCR beta chains were recorded as cytomegalovirus-associated.

Sequenced input: PBMCs. The source of this sequence is a middle-aged woman in good health and CMV-seronegative.

The CDR3 reads CATSRAGQEFYGYTF. The DNA of the CDR3 is TGTGCCACCAGCAGAGCGGGACAGGAGTTTTATGGCTACACCTTC. The chain couples TRBV15 to TRBJ1-2, with 8 bases lining up with TRBD1. This CDR3 has 15 amino acids. V dropped 1 base and J dropped 5; count of bases not matched to a gene: 6. The germline V gene has CDR1 LNHNV and CDR2 YYDKDF (reference sequence).